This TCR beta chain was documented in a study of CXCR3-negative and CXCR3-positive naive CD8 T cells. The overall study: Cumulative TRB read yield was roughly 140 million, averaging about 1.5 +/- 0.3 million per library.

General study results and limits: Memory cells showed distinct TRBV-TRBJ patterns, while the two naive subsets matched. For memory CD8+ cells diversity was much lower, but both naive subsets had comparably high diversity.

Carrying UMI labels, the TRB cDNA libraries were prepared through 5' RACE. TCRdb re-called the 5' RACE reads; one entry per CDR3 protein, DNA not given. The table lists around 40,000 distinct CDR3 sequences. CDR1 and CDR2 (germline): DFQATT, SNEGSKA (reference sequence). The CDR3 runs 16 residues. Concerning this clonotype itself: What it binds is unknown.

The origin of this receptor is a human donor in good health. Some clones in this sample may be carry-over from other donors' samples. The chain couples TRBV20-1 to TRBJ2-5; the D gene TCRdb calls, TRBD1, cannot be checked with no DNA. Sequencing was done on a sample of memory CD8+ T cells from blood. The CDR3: CSARDIYRTVQETQYF.